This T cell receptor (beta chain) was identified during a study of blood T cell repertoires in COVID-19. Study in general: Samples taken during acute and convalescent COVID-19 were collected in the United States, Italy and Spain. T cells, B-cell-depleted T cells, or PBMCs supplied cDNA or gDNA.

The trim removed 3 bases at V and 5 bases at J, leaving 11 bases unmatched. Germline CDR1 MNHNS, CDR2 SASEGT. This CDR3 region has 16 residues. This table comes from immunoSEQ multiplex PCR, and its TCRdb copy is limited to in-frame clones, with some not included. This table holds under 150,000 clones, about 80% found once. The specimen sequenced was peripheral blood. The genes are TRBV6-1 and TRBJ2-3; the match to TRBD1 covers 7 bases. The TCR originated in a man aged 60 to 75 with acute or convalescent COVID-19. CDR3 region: CASSDLSGTAGDTQYF. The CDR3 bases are TGTGCCAGCAGTGACTTATCCGGGACAGCAGGAGATACGCAGTATTTT.